A selection of T cell receptor beta chains follows, all from one sample in a study of blood T cell repertoires in COVID-19. TCRdb's copy holds only in-frame clones and misses some; the assay was immunoSEQ multiplex PCR. The sample includes a few hundred thousand clones, 70% to 90% of them seen just once. Sequenced: peripheral blood. The source is a human donor in a cohort sampled during active COVID-19. The CDR3 runs from the conserved cysteine through the conserved F or W. A D gene is named only where the DNA matches it firmly. Only part of the rows carry a size: once, few, many, or a class if the clone is expanded.

D gene: NA; J gene: TRBJ2-2; clone size: NA; V gene: TRBV19; CDR3 protein: CASSADTGELFF; CDR3 DNA: TGTGCCAGTAGTGCAGACACCGGGGAGCTGTTTTTT
D gene: NA; J gene: TRBJ2-3; clone size: NA; V gene: TRBV5-4; CDR3 protein: CASSLGGLQYF; CDR3 DNA: TGTGCCAGCAGCCTGGGCGGGCTGCAGTATTTT
D gene: TRBD1; J gene: TRBJ2-1; clone size: NA; V gene: TRBV24-1; CDR3 protein: CATSDSLTGGGFNEQFF; CDR3 DNA: TGTGCCACCAGTGATTCATTAACAGGGGGCGGTTTCAATGAGCAGTTCTTC
D gene: TRBD1; J gene: TRBJ1-6; clone size: NA; V gene: TRBV11-2; CDR3 protein: CASSNVRGHSPLHF; CDR3 DNA: TGTGCCAGCAGCAACGTAAGGGGGCACTCACCCCTCCACTTT
D gene: NA; J gene: TRBJ2-5; clone size: once; V gene: TRBV4-2; CDR3 protein: CASRGGRETQYF; CDR3 DNA: TGTGCCAGCAGGGGGGGGCGAGAGACCCAGTACTTC
D gene: NA; J gene: TRBJ1-3; clone size: NA; V gene: TRBV7-9; CDR3 protein: CASSSRRGSGNTIYF; CDR3 DNA: TGTGCCAGCAGTTCCCGGAGGGGCTCTGGAAACACCATATATTTT
D gene: NA; J gene: TRBJ1-5; clone size: NA; V gene: TRBV19; CDR3 protein: CASSGVGDQPQHF; CDR3 DNA: TGTGCCAGTAGCGGGGTGGGCGATCAGCCCCAGCATTTT
D gene: NA; J gene: TRBJ2-3; clone size: NA; V gene: TRBV3-1/TRBV3-2; CDR3 protein: CASRPDSVGDTQYF; CDR3 DNA: TGTGCCAGCAGACCGGACTCCGTCGGGGATACGCAGTATTTT
D gene: TRBD1; J gene: TRBJ2-2; clone size: few; V gene: TRBV5-4; CDR3 protein: CATRQGNTGELFF; CDR3 DNA: TGTGCCACCCGACAGGGGAACACCGGGGAGCTGTTTTTT
D gene: TRBD1; J gene: TRBJ1-1; clone size: NA; V gene: TRBV19; CDR3 protein: CASSEGANTEAFF; CDR3 DNA: TGTGCCAGTAGCGAGGGGGCGAACACTGAAGCTTTCTTT
D gene: TRBD1; J gene: TRBJ2-7; clone size: NA; V gene: TRBV11-2; CDR3 protein: CASSWDRWVNYEQYF; CDR3 DNA: TGTGCCAGCAGCTGGGACAGGTGGGTGAACTACGAGCAGTACTTC
D gene: TRBD1; J gene: TRBJ1-5; clone size: NA; V gene: TRBV19; CDR3 protein: CASKKDRGFQPQHF; CDR3 DNA: TGTGCCAGTAAAAAGGACAGGGGCTTTCAGCCCCAGCATTTT
D gene: TRBD2; J gene: TRBJ2-5; clone size: once; V gene: TRBV6-2/TRBV6-3; CDR3 protein: CASSRRGSQETQYF; CDR3 DNA: TGTGCCAGCAGTCGGCGGGGGTCTCAAGAGACCCAGTACTTC
D gene: NA; J gene: TRBJ2-1; clone size: NA; V gene: TRBV11-2; CDR3 protein: CASSLSWESYNEQFF; CDR3 DNA: TGTGCCAGCAGCTTATCCTGGGAGTCCTACAATGAGCAGTTCTTC
D gene: NA; J gene: TRBJ2-7; clone size: NA; V gene: TRBV5-6; CDR3 protein: CASSLDRQESYEQYF; CDR3 DNA: TGTGCCAGCAGCTTGGACAGACAGGAGTCATACGAGCAGTACTTC
D gene: NA; J gene: TRBJ1-2; clone size: NA; V gene: TRBV11-2; CDR3 protein: CASSSGQTIYGYTF; CDR3 DNA: TGTGCCAGCAGCTCGGGACAAACTATCTATGGCTACACCTTC
D gene: TRBD1; J gene: TRBJ1-3; clone size: NA; V gene: TRBV6-6; CDR3 protein: CASGQGRSNSGNTIYF; CDR3 DNA: TGTGCCAGCGGACAGGGGAGGTCAAATTCTGGAAACACCATATATTTT
D gene: TRBD1; J gene: TRBJ1-2; clone size: NA; V gene: TRBV28; CDR3 protein: CASSLVGTELYGYTF; CDR3 DNA: TGTGCCAGCAGTTTGGTCGGGACAGAACTCTATGGCTACACCTTC
D gene: TRBD1; J gene: TRBJ2-2; clone size: NA; V gene: TRBV11-2; CDR3 protein: CASSFGQGAWGTGELFF; CDR3 DNA: TGTGCCAGCAGCTTCGGACAGGGGGCGTGGGGGACCGGGGAGCTGTTTTTT
D gene: NA; J gene: TRBJ1-1; clone size: NA; V gene: TRBV11-2; CDR3 protein: CASSPGKDGWTRHTEAFF; CDR3 DNA: TGTGCCAGCAGCCCAGGAAAGGATGGTTGGACAAGACACACTGAAGCTTTCTTT
D gene: TRBD2; J gene: TRBJ2-7; clone size: few; V gene: TRBV7-2; CDR3 protein: CASSFGTNEQYF; CDR3 DNA: TGTGCCAGCAGCTTCGGGACTAACGAGCAGTACTTC
D gene: TRBD1; J gene: TRBJ1-2; clone size: NA; V gene: TRBV4-1; CDR3 protein: CASSQDRGLGVSYTF; CDR3 DNA: TGCGCCAGCAGCCAAGATAGGGGGCTGGGGGTGAGCTACACCTTC
D gene: NA; J gene: TRBJ2-7; clone size: few; V gene: TRBV5-1; CDR3 protein: CASSSGPGMAYEQYF; CDR3 DNA: TGCGCCAGCAGCTCCGGCCCCGGGATGGCCTACGAGCAGTACTTC
D gene: TRBD1; J gene: TRBJ1-2; clone size: NA; V gene: TRBV7-2; CDR3 protein: CASSLAGTGVNYGYTF; CDR3 DNA: TGTGCCAGCAGCTTAGCCGGGACAGGGGTGAACTATGGCTACACCTTC
D gene: TRBD2; J gene: TRBJ2-7; clone size: NA; V gene: TRBV4-2; CDR3 protein: CASSQVEGSGTEQYF; CDR3 DNA: TGTGCCAGCAGCCAAGTAGAGGGTAGCGGGACCGAGCAGTACTTC
D gene: NA; J gene: TRBJ1-4; clone size: NA; V gene: TRBV3-1/TRBV3-2; CDR3 protein: CASSRPGDEKLFF; CDR3 DNA: TGTGCCAGCAGCCGCCCAGGGGATGAAAAACTGTTTTTT
D gene: NA; J gene: TRBJ1-4; clone size: NA; V gene: TRBV18; CDR3 protein: CASSPPAGVAGLLF; CDR3 DNA: TGTGCCAGCTCACCACCAGCAGGGGTGGCAGGGCTCCTCTTT
D gene: NA; J gene: TRBJ1-2; clone size: NA; V gene: TRBV30; CDR3 protein: CAWSVLESVGYTF; CDR3 DNA: TGTGCCTGGAGTGTACTAGAGAGCGTTGGCTACACCTTC
D gene: TRBD1; J gene: TRBJ1-6; clone size: NA; V gene: TRBV27; CDR3 protein: CASSLLGQGVGIGSPLHF; CDR3 DNA: TGTGCCAGCAGTTTATTGGGGCAGGGGGTCGGGATTGGGTCACCCCTCCACTTT
D gene: TRBD1; J gene: TRBJ1-5; clone size: NA; V gene: TRBV6-6; CDR3 protein: CASSSRGQGHQPQHF; CDR3 DNA: TGTGCCAGCAGTTCCCGGGGACAGGGTCATCAGCCCCAGCATTTT
D gene: TRBD2; J gene: TRBJ2-5; clone size: NA; V gene: TRBV6-5; CDR3 protein: CASRASGGGETQYF; CDR3 DNA: TGTGCCAGCAGAGCAAGCGGGGGGGGAGAGACCCAGTACTTC
D gene: TRBD2; J gene: TRBJ2-5; clone size: NA; V gene: TRBV7-9; CDR3 protein: CASSYPIAGVQETQYF; CDR3 DNA: TGTGCCAGCAGCTACCCGATAGCGGGAGTCCAAGAGACCCAGTACTTC
D gene: NA; J gene: TRBJ1-1; clone size: NA; V gene: TRBV12-3/TRBV12-4; CDR3 protein: CASIRGFDTEAFF; CDR3 DNA: TGTGCCAGCATACGAGGATTCGACACTGAAGCTTTCTTT
D gene: TRBD1; J gene: TRBJ2-2; clone size: NA; V gene: TRBV7-8; CDR3 protein: CASSTGEQTGELFF; CDR3 DNA: TGTGCCAGCAGTACAGGGGAGCAGACCGGGGAGCTGTTTTTT
D gene: NA; J gene: TRBJ2-2; clone size: NA; V gene: TRBV11-3; CDR3 protein: CASSSSRRTGELFF; CDR3 DNA: TGTGCCAGCAGCTCTAGCCGGCGCACCGGGGAGCTGTTTTTT
D gene: TRBD1; J gene: TRBJ1-5; clone size: NA; V gene: TRBV18; CDR3 protein: CASSPTGRNQPQHF; CDR3 DNA: TGTGCCAGCTCACCGACAGGGCGTAATCAGCCCCAGCATTTT
D gene: NA; J gene: TRBJ1-5; clone size: NA; V gene: TRBV19; CDR3 protein: CASSIDRIYSNQPQHF; CDR3 DNA: TGTGCCAGTAGTATCGACAGAATATATAGCAATCAGCCCCAGCATTTT
D gene: NA; J gene: TRBJ1-4; clone size: NA; V gene: TRBV11-2; CDR3 protein: CASSAHLGGGEKLFF; CDR3 DNA: TGTGCCAGCAGCGCTCACTTGGGTGGCGGAGAAAAACTGTTTTTT
D gene: NA; J gene: TRBJ1-5; clone size: few; V gene: TRBV12-5; CDR3 protein: CASGLVVMGGGFEPQHF; CDR3 DNA: TGTGCTAGTGGTTTGGTAGTTATGGGAGGGGGTTTTGAGCCCCAGCATTTT
D gene: NA; J gene: TRBJ2-1; clone size: NA; V gene: TRBV30; CDR3 protein: CAWRRRDEQFF; CDR3 DNA: TGTGCCTGGAGGAGGAGGGATGAGCAGTTCTTC
D gene: NA; J gene: TRBJ1-1; clone size: NA; V gene: TRBV20-1; CDR3 protein: CSAPGDTEAFF; CDR3 DNA: TGCAGTGCCCCCGGAGACACTGAAGCTTTCTTT
D gene: TRBD1; J gene: TRBJ1-2; clone size: NA; V gene: TRBV7-2; CDR3 protein: CASSRLTGTGIGYTF; CDR3 DNA: TGTGCCAGCAGCCGGCTCACCGGGACAGGGATTGGCTACACCTTC
D gene: NA; J gene: TRBJ2-3; clone size: NA; V gene: TRBV25-1; CDR3 protein: CASSLAGRPSTDTQYF; CDR3 DNA: TGTGCCAGCAGTCTGGCGGGGAGACCTAGCACAGATACGCAGTATTTT
D gene: TRBD2; J gene: TRBJ2-3; clone size: NA; V gene: TRBV28; CDR3 protein: CASSLRLAGGKSSTDTQYF; CDR3 DNA: TGTGCCAGCAGTTTGAGGTTAGCGGGAGGGAAGTCTAGCACAGATACGCAGTATTTT
D gene: NA; J gene: TRBJ1-1; clone size: NA; V gene: TRBV15; CDR3 protein: CATSRNPREGSTEAFF; CDR3 DNA: TGTGCCACCAGCAGAAATCCAAGGGAGGGGAGCACTGAAGCTTTCTTT
D gene: TRBD1; J gene: TRBJ1-2; clone size: NA; V gene: TRBV3-1/TRBV3-2; CDR3 protein: CASSQGRTGGSGYTF; CDR3 DNA: TGTGCCAGCAGCCAAGGTCGGACAGGGGGTTCCGGCTACACCTTC
D gene: NA; J gene: TRBJ2-1; clone size: NA; V gene: TRBV5-1; CDR3 protein: CASSPLGGGSGEQFF; CDR3 DNA: TGCGCCAGCAGTCCCCTAGGGGGGGGATCCGGTGAGCAGTTCTTC
D gene: TRBD2; J gene: TRBJ2-2; clone size: NA; V gene: TRBV5-5; CDR3 protein: CASSLSVTSGRADGTGELFF; CDR3 DNA: TGTGCCAGCAGCTTATCTGTGACTAGCGGGAGGGCCGATGGTACCGGGGAGCTGTTTTTT
D gene: TRBD1; J gene: TRBJ1-3; clone size: NA; V gene: TRBV7-8; CDR3 protein: CASSLAQGVGGNTIYF; CDR3 DNA: TGTGCCAGCAGCTTAGCGCAGGGGGTGGGAGGAAACACCATATATTTT
D gene: TRBD2; J gene: TRBJ2-5; clone size: NA; V gene: TRBV5-1; CDR3 protein: CASSSSGTSGQETQYF; CDR3 DNA: TGCGCCAGCAGCTCCTCCGGGACTAGCGGCCAAGAGACCCAGTACTTC
D gene: NA; J gene: TRBJ1-1; clone size: NA; V gene: TRBV5-1; CDR3 protein: CASSLAAGQGMAEAFF; CDR3 DNA: TGCGCCAGCAGCTTGGCCGCCGGGCAGGGAATGGCTGAAGCTTTCTTT
D gene: NA; J gene: TRBJ2-3; clone size: NA; V gene: TRBV21-1; CDR3 protein: CASSKNWGTGTSGGNTDTQYF; CDR3 DNA: NA
D gene: NA; J gene: TRBJ1-3; clone size: NA; V gene: TRBV2; CDR3 protein: CASSEGLSSGNTIYF; CDR3 DNA: TGTGCCAGCAGTGAAGGTCTCAGCTCTGGAAACACCATATATTTT
D gene: NA; J gene: TRBJ2-2; clone size: NA; V gene: TRBV19; CDR3 protein: CASRPGLNTGELFF; CDR3 DNA: TGTGCCAGTAGACCAGGGCTCAACACCGGGGAGCTGTTTTTT
D gene: TRBD1; J gene: TRBJ2-7; clone size: NA; V gene: TRBV7-2; CDR3 protein: CASSFDRGSYEQYF; CDR3 DNA: TGTGCCAGCAGCTTCGACAGGGGTAGTTACGAGCAGTACTTC
D gene: TRBD2; J gene: TRBJ2-1; clone size: NA; V gene: TRBV5-1; CDR3 protein: CASSPRLGASGRGNEQFF; CDR3 DNA: TGCGCCAGCAGCCCACGACTGGGTGCTAGCGGGAGGGGAAATGAGCAGTTCTTC
D gene: TRBD1; J gene: TRBJ1-5; clone size: few; V gene: TRBV5-6; CDR3 protein: CASSLDRGQPQHF; CDR3 DNA: TGTGCCAGCAGCTTGGACAGGGGCCAGCCCCAGCATTTT
D gene: NA; J gene: TRBJ2-1; clone size: NA; V gene: TRBV4-1; CDR3 protein: CASSPGGIGNEQFF; CDR3 DNA: TGCGCCAGCAGCCCTGGGGGCATCGGGAATGAGCAGTTCTTC
D gene: TRBD1; J gene: TRBJ1-1; clone size: NA; V gene: TRBV19; CDR3 protein: CASSNPGQGGMNTEAFF; CDR3 DNA: TGTGCCAGTAGTAACCCGGGACAGGGGGGAATGAACACTGAAGCTTTCTTT